Listed here is a single TCR beta chain. Its antigen remains unidentified. These data belong to a study of shared clonotypes between healthy human individuals. Overall study findings and caveats: The four-donor shared clonotypes exceeded non-shared clonotypes in generation probability, with non-shared ones scoring lower.

Division of CD4+ cells produced a CD45RA+ naive subset and a CD45RA-negative memory subset. Clones were read by immunoSEQ multiplex PCR, and TCRdb kept only the in-frame ones, dropping some. The table has roughly 1 million clones, 60% to 80% seen once. The sample was memory CD4+ T cells sorted from blood. The subset here: CD45RA-negative fraction. This clonotype was obtained from a man between 18 and 29 years old in good health.

The CDR3 here is CASSEGWSTDTQYF. Here the CDR3 DNA reads TGTGCCAGCAGCGAGGGGTGGAGCACAGATACGCAGTATTTT. The chain links TRBV7-8 to TRBJ2-3, with D tentatively TRBD1 or TRBD2 (5 bases each). V shed 5 bases and J shed 0 bases, with 9 bases lying between them. This CDR3 is built from 14 residues. In germline, CDR1 is SGHVS, CDR2 FQNEAQ.